A single TCR beta chain is shown here with its context. The antigen remains unidentified. The CDR3 runs to 14 residues. The V gene lost 4 bases and the J gene lost 2 bases, with 11 bases spanning the gap. Germline V gene lookup returns CDR1 MNHNS and CDR2 SASEGT. The data belong to a study of OX40 agonist ivuxolimab in advanced cancers. Overall study findings and caveats: Researchers did not establish what antigens the expanded peripheral T cells target.

Some clones are missing from TCRdb's copy, which holds only in-frame ones; the method was immunoSEQ multiplex PCR. The repertoire has 95,000 to 100,000 clones, roughly 80% of them found once; the top ten carry 4.5% to 6%. The chain uses TRBV6-1 and TRBJ1-2, with a tentative D call TRBD1 (5 bases). The sequencing used CD4+ or CD8+ T cells sorted from blood, collected in a trial of the OX40 agonist ivuxolimab. The sequence came from an adult with an advanced solid tumor such as melanoma, head and neck, liver or kidney cancer. The CDR3 nucleotides are TGTGCCAGCAGTGGACAGCTGCCCAACTATGGCTACACCTTC. Its translation is CASSGQLPNYGYTF.